The 23 T cell receptor beta chains reported below all come from one sample, sequenced in a study of shared clonotypes between healthy human individuals. Positive CCR7 selection of CD45RO-negative cells yielded the naive CD8 cells, and terminally differentiated effector memory CD45RA+ cells were excluded. Some clones are missing from TCRdb's copy, which holds only in-frame ones; the method was immunoSEQ multiplex PCR. The sample shows under 2,000,000 clones, about 94% of them seen only once. The specimen was naive CD8+ T cells sorted from blood. The receptors originated from a man aged 18-30 years in good health.

The V call is TRBV5-6, the J call TRBJ2-5; TRBD1 aligns across 7 bases. V was clipped by 4 bases and J by 2 bases; unmatched bases: 11. This CDR3 is built from 16 residues. The V gene's germline CDR1 is SGHDT and CDR2 YYEEEE. The CDR3 sequence: CASSRPGQIFQETQYF. The DNA of the CDR3 is TGTGCCAGCAGCCGACCGGGACAGATATTTCAAGAGACCCAGTACTTC.

The J gene is TRBJ2-2, the V gene TRBV27; D unclear. The ends were cut back, 5 bases at V and 3 bases at J, with 7 bases in the middle. The CDR3 is made up of 13 amino acids. The germline V gene encodes CDR1 MNHEY and CDR2 SMNVEV (reference sequence). The CDR3 DNA reads as TGTGCCAGCAGTCGAATTGACACCGGGGAGCTGTTTTTT. Translating gives CASSRIDTGELFF.

The CDR3 loop reads CASSLLGLAGDNEQFF. The DNA of the CDR3 is TGTGCCAGCAGTCTCCTGGGACTAGCGGGAGACAATGAGCAGTTCTTC. This chain uses TRBV27 with TRBJ2-1, with 14 bases that match TRBD2. With 5 bases clipped from V and 5 bases from J, the junction kept 5 bases outside the gene matches. The CDR3 contains 16 residues. Germline V gene lookup returns CDR1 MNHEY and CDR2 SMNVEV (reference sequence).

Turning to this clone: In the same sample, other DNA sequences code for this CDR3. The J gene is TRBJ2-3, the V gene TRBV7-9; tentative D call: TRBD2 (6 bases). Trimming removed 5 bases from V and 3 bases from J, with 12 bases in between. The CDR3 consists of 14 residues. Germline loops: CDR1 SEHNR, CDR2 FQNEAQ (reference sequence). The CDR3 region has the DNA TGTGCCAGCAGCCCAGCTGGGGGGACAGATACGCAGTATTTT. This sequence encodes CASSPAGGTDTQYF.

The J gene is TRBJ1-2, the V gene TRBV6-1; TRBD1 agrees at 12 bases. The V gene's germline CDR1 is MNHNS and CDR2 SASEGT. J lost 5 bases, V lost 8 bases, and 6 bases had no gene match. The length of the CDR3 is 14 residues. CDR3 DNA sequence: TGTGCCAGCGGGGACAGGGGGCCGATATATGGCTACACCTTC. Residues: CASGDRGPIYGYTF.

This clone was counted once. The V call is TRBV5-1, the J call TRBJ2-2; the match to TRBD2 covers 9 bases. Germline V gene lookup returns CDR1 SGHRS and CDR2 YFSETQ. The CDR3 sequence is 16 residues long. The V gene end was trimmed by 7 bases and the J gene end by 3 bases; junction bases not matched to a gene: 10. The DNA of the CDR3 is TGCGCCAGCGCCCCCATAGCGGGGGACTACACCGGGGAGCTGTTTTTT. Its protein is CASAPIAGDYTGELFF. Full variable domain (outside the CDR3, taken from reference TRBV5-1 and TRBJ2-2): KAGVTQTPRYLIKTRGQQVTLSCSPISGHRSVSWYQQTPGQGLQFLFEYFSETQRNKGNFPGRFSGRQFSNSRSEMNVSTLELGDSALYLCASAPIAGDYTGELFFGEGSRLTVL.

The rearrangement links TRBV29-1 to TRBJ1-2; tentative D call: TRBD1 (5 bases). The germline V gene has CDR1 SQVTM and CDR2 ANQGSEA. This CDR3 is built from 11 residues. Trimming cost V 7 bases and J 13 bases, with 19 bases left between them. The CDR3 is CSARLNGGVTF. CDR3 coding DNA: TGCAGCGCACGCCTCAATGGGGGGGTCACCTTC.

The V call is TRBV6-5, the J call TRBJ1-4, with 7 nucleotides matching TRBD1. The germline V gene has CDR1 MNHEY and CDR2 SVGAGI. This CDR3 has 15 residues. V gave up 5 bases and J gave up 8 bases; unmatched junction bases: 11. The chain's CDR3 is CASSTRGQEREKLFF. CDR3 in DNA: TGTGCCAGCAGTACGAGGGGGCAGGAACGGGAAAAACTGTTTTTT.

The rearrangement uses TRBV5-1 and TRBJ2-7; D gene uncertain. V was trimmed by 2 bases and J by 2 bases, leaving 11 bases between them. The CDR3 sequence is 14 residues long. Germline CDR1 reads SGHRS; CDR2 reads YFSETQ. For the CDR3, the DNA is TGCGCCAGCAGCTTCGGTAGCCGCCCCTACGAGCAGTACTTC. Residues: CASSFGSRPYEQYF.

This chain uses TRBV5-1 with TRBJ1-1; D is possibly TRBD1 (6 bases). The CDR3 runs to 16 residues. V shed 1 base and J shed 7 bases, with 20 bases lying between them. Germline CDR1 and CDR2: SGHRS and YFSETQ. The DNA of the CDR3 is TGCGCCAGCAGCTTGTATGGGGGCCTCGAGGGAGTTGAAGCTTTCTTT. Residues: CASSLYGGLEGVEAFF.

In its sample, this clone was seen a few times. The chain employs TRBV13 and TRBJ2-5, with D maybe TRBD1 (6 bases). Germline CDR1 PRHDT, CDR2 FYEKMQ (reference sequence). CDR3 length: 14 amino acids. V was shortened by 0 bases and J by 5 bases, with 10 bases between the two germline ends. CDR3 sequence: CASSLGGTGETQYF. DNA for the CDR3: TGTGCCAGCAGCTTAGGGGGTACAGGGGAGACCCAGTACTTC.

This clone was observed once. Other DNA variants within this sample encode the same CDR3. This sequence joins TRBV9 and TRBJ2-7, with 9 bases that match TRBD1. V trimming: 2 bases; J trimming: 2 bases; junction bases outside the gene matches: 2. The CDR3 loop spans 14 amino acids. CDR1 and CDR2 (germline): SGDLS, YYNGEE. The CDR3 spells CASSVGTGPYEQYF. The CDR3 region has the DNA TGTGCCAGCAGCGTCGGGACAGGGCCCTACGAGCAGTACTTC. The full variable domain, with the rest looked up from reference TRBV9 and TRBJ2-7, is DSGVTQTPKHLITATGQRVTLRCSPRSGDLSVYWYQQSLDQGLQFLIQYYNGEERAKGNILERFSAQQFPDLHSELNLSSLELGDSALYFCASSVGTGPYEQYFGPGTRLTVT.

The gene calls are TRBV10-3 and TRBJ2-7; maybe TRBD2 (7 bases). The germline V gene has CDR1 ENHRY and CDR2 SYGVKD. The V gene lost 6 bases and the J gene lost 3 bases, with 15 bases spanning the gap. This CDR3 spans 14 amino acids. The CDR3 loop reads CAIRDAGAYYEQYF. Here the CDR3 DNA reads TGTGCCATCAGGGACGCGGGGGCTTACTACGAGCAGTACTTC.

The V and J genes are TRBV4-3 and TRBJ1-1; no clear D. CDR3 length: 15 amino acids. The ends were cut back, 0 bases at V and 4 bases at J, with 12 bases in the middle. Germline V gene lookup returns CDR1 LGHNA and CDR2 YSLEER. CDR3 region: CASSQDPGVVTEAFF. The DNA for the CDR3 is TGCGCCAGCAGCCAAGACCCTGGGGTTGTCACTGAAGCTTTCTTT.

The J gene is TRBJ2-7, the V gene TRBV25-1; the D is unclear. The CDR3 consists of 14 residues. Trimming left V 4 bases short and J 5 bases short, with 15 bases between. The V gene's germline CDR1 is MGHDK and CDR2 SYGVNS. CDR3 coding DNA: TGTGCCAGCAGTGGCCCTTATCATCAGGACGAGCAGTACTTC. Its protein product is CASSGPYHQDEQYF.

This clone was counted once. The chain has TRBV5-8 and TRBJ2-7; 11 bases map to TRBD1. The trim removed 3 bases at V and 4 bases at J, leaving 3 bases unmatched. This CDR3 region has 14 residues. From germline, CDR1 is SGHTS and CDR2 YDEGEE. Here the CDR3 reads CASSWGTGGYEQYF. The DNA for the CDR3 is TGTGCCAGCAGCTGGGGGACAGGGGGATACGAGCAGTACTTC.

Notes on this clone: In the same sample, other DNA sequences code for this CDR3. The chain carries TRBV27 and TRBJ2-7; 8 bases fit TRBD2. The germline V gene encodes CDR1 MNHEY and CDR2 SMNVEV (reference sequence). The CDR3 consists of 13 residues. J gave up 4 bases and V 5 bases, and 4 bases lay outside the gene matches. This chain's CDR3 is CASSLTGGYEQYF. In DNA form, the CDR3 reads TGTGCCAGCAGTCTGACGGGAGGGTACGAGCAGTACTTC.

The chain is built from TRBV4-3 and TRBJ2-3; perhaps TRBD1 as D (7 bases). The CDR3 sequence is 16 residues long. The V end was cut by 1 base, the J end by 6 bases, with 17 bases between. Germline assignment: CDR1 LGHNA and CDR2 YSLEER. DNA for the CDR3: TGCGCCAGCAGCCAAGTGAGACAGGGAGGCGCGGATACGCAGTATTTT. Protein: CASSQVRQGGADTQYF.

This chain uses TRBV6-1 with TRBJ2-3; D unresolved. Trimming stripped 1 base from V and 1 base from J, with 9 bases between. In germline, CDR1 is MNHNS, CDR2 SASEGT. The CDR3 totals 15 residues. DNA of the CDR3: TGTGCCAGCAGTGAAGTCGTGGCGGGCACAGATACGCAGTATTTT. Translating gives CASSEVVAGTDTQYF.

The rearrangement links TRBV7-8 to TRBJ2-7; no clear D gene. Germline V gene lookup returns CDR1 SGHVS and CDR2 FQNEAQ. Deletions cut 1 base from V and 1 base from J, with 8 bases between. The CDR3 totals 14 residues. Written as DNA, the CDR3 is TGTGCCAGCAGCTTAGTATTACTGTCCTACGAGCAGTACTTC. It is translated as CASSLVLLSYEQYF.

The chain uses TRBV11-2 and TRBJ2-7; unclear D gene. Germline V CDR1 and CDR2: SGHAT, FQNNGV. CDR3 length: 11 amino acids. With 5 bases removed from V and 5 bases from J, the gap between germline ends came to 7 bases. The CDR3 protein is CASSPSDEQYF. In nucleotides, the CDR3 is TGTGCCAGCAGCCCATCCGACGAGCAGTACTTC.

V and J are TRBV5-1 and TRBJ2-5, with 7 bases lining up with TRBD2. The CDR3 has 17 amino acids. Trimming took 0 bases from V and 5 from J; bases not matched to a gene: 13. Looked up from germline, CDR1 is SGHRS and CDR2 is YFSETQ. CDR3 loop: CASSLDGREEDWETQYF. The CDR3 coding sequence is TGCGCCAGCAGCTTGGATGGCCGGGAGGAGGATTGGGAGACCCAGTACTTC.

CDR3 region: CASSSGQPNTEAFF. In DNA form, the CDR3 reads TGTGCCAGCAGCTCGGGACAACCGAACACTGAAGCTTTCTTT. The chain has TRBV5-6 and TRBJ1-1; TRBD1 might be the D (6 bases). Per the germline V gene, CDR1 is SGHDT and CDR2 is YYEEEE. This CDR3 contains 14 residues. V dropped 3 bases and J dropped 1 base, with 10 bases sitting between them. The full variable domain, rest sourced from reference TRBV5-6 and TRBJ1-1, is DAGVTQSPTHLIKTRGQQVTLRCSPKSGHDTVSWYQQALGQGPQFIFQYYEEEERQRGNFPDRFSGHQFPNYSSELNVNALLLGDSALYLCASSSGQPNTEAFFGQGTRLTVV.